This T cell receptor beta chain was captured by sequencing in a study of blood T cell repertoires in COVID-19. Study at large: The samples span acute and convalescent COVID-19 from the United States, Italy and Spain. In each case, the material was cDNA or gDNA derived from T cells, B-cell-depleted T cells, or PBMCs.

This CDR3 contains 15 residues. V was clipped by 2 bases and J by 8 bases; unmatched bases: 6. Germline V lookup: CDR1 MNHEY, CDR2 SVGAGI. Authors' analysis steps: Amplification of reference gene primers was used by the study to estimate nucleated cell counts. Only in-frame clones appear in the TCRdb table, and some are missing; sequencing was by immunoSEQ multiplex PCR. V and J calls and clone size are copied from that table; D and trimming were computed from the DNA. Among about 80,000 clones listed, around 80% were seen once. The sequenced sample was peripheral blood. The sequence came from a man aged 60 to 75 with active or convalescent COVID-19. This rearrangement joins TRBV6-5 to TRBJ1-6, with 7 bases lining up with TRBD1. This CDR3 reads CASSYRSRGDSPLHF. The DNA of the CDR3 is TGTGCCAGCAGTTACCGTTCCAGGGGGGATTCACCCCTCCACTTT.